This TCR beta chain emerged from a study of shared clonotypes between healthy human individuals. Whole-study findings and limits: Even with large depth, rarefaction showed that sorted-subset sequencing was incomplete.

TCRdb's copy holds only in-frame clones and misses some; the assay was immunoSEQ multiplex PCR. This sample has 850,000 to 1,200,000 clones, with more than 60% found just once. As concerns this clone: What it binds is not known. Since a much larger clone is just one base distant, this may be a read error. At the DNA level, this CDR3 is encoded by other sequences in the same sample as well.

Every contributor of samples was a Caucasian grown-up residing in Nashville, Tennessee. The sample comprised memory CD4+ T cells sorted from blood. As to subset: CD45RA-negative fraction. The clonotype originates from a man younger than 30 in good health.

CDR3 sequence: CASSLDTDTQYF. Written as DNA, the CDR3 is TGTGCCAGCAGCTTAGATACAGATACGCAGTATTTT. J is TRBJ2-3 and V is TRBV7-2; D remains unclear. V lost 1 base to trimming and J lost 3 bases, with 2 bases between them. Germline CDR1 and CDR2: SGHTA and FQGNSA. This CDR3 spans 12 amino acids.